The rows below give T cell receptor beta chains drawn from one sample of a study of T cell responses to AZD1222 COVID-19 vaccine. TCRdb's table, derived via immunoSEQ multiplex PCR, lists solely in-frame clones and lacks some. Of about 180,000 clones listed, about nine tenths are singletons. The source was peripheral blood, collected 28 days after the second dose of the MenACWY control vaccine. The receptor set was obtained from an adult who received the MenACWY meningococcal vaccine as a control. CDR3s leave out the opening cysteine and the closing phenylalanine or tryptophan.

TRBV7-9	TRBJ2-7	ASSLGDRRNYEQY
TRBV27	TRBJ2-7	ASSLSPDGYEQY
TRBV9	TRBJ1-1	ASSVTRGDTEAF
TRBV27	TRBJ2-7	ASSLASSYEQY
TRBV5-1	TRBJ2-1	ASSLTGLAEYNEQF
TRBV6-6	TRBJ2-7	ASRSTWGDEQY
TRBV7-8	TRBJ2-7	ASSQGTYEQY
TRBV2	TRBJ2-4	ASSEVLALQAVKNIQY
TRBV5-6	TRBJ2-7	ASSLVRPHEQY
TRBV29-1	TRBJ1-3	SVDGGDGNTIY
TRBV30	TRBJ1-2	AWSVRENYGYT
TRBV7-2	TRBJ2-5	ASSLVETQY
TRBV7-9	TRBJ2-1	ASSPPDSGKNNEQF
TRBV29-1	TRBJ1-1	SAIGVWEAF
TRBV28	TRBJ2-5	ASSLRDRVRETQY
TRBV10-3	TRBJ2-5	AIRDGTRGETQY
TRBV4-3	TRBJ2-7	ASSQVQGDNYEQY
TRBV4-3	TRBJ1-3	ASSQASGVGNTIY
TRBV19	TRBJ2-1	ASRPGLAYNEQF
TRBV19	TRBJ1-5	ASSWRAGSNQPQH
TRBV18	TRBJ2-4	ASSPGQGLAKNIQY
TRBV15	TRBJ1-5	ATSPGGASHQPQH
TRBV27	TRBJ2-3	ASSFLASSTDTQY
TRBV19	TRBJ1-1	ASGHLNTEAF
TRBV5-4	TRBJ2-3	ASSLDVGGTDTQY
TRBV6-5	TRBJ1-2	ASRADSPT
TRBV7-2	TRBJ1-2	ASSLMEAGYT
TRBV29-1	TRBJ1-5	SVRDPYQPQH
TRBV3-1/TRBV3-2	TRBJ1-1	ASSQAQGTEAF
TRBV9	TRBJ2-7	ASSRQGLAGDEQY
TRBV30	TRBJ1-5	AWSVAGNQPQH
TRBV28	TRBJ1-2	ASSVATGYGYT
TRBV18	TRBJ2-1	ASSPTRDSLAF
TRBV27	TRBJ2-7	ASSPQVGGGYEQY
TRBV5-4	TRBJ1-2	ASSSSGVYGYT
TRBV10-2	TRBJ2-3	ASTPSAGADTQY
TRBV7-9	TRBJ1-2	ASSFEGAGYT
TRBV18	TRBJ2-7	ASSPRTGGRDEQY
TRBV10-2	TRBJ2-3	ASVRGRDTDTQY
TRBV29-1	TRBJ1-1	SAWTVEAF
TRBV16	TRBJ1-2	ASSPQSKDYGYT
TRBV7-6	TRBJ2-2	ASSRGQRNTGELF
TRBV9	TRBJ1-3	ASSVTGGGGNTIY
TRBV24-1	TRBJ2-1	ATSDLTERTNNEQF
TRBV7-2	TRBJ2-1	ASSTHHLSGADGNEQF
TRBV28	TRBJ2-2	ASGLGTGRNTGELF
TRBV6-5	TRBJ1-1	ASSGTGRTF